Listed here are 14 T cell receptor beta chains from one sample, sequenced in a study of cytotoxic CD8 clonotypes in ibrutinib-treated CLL. Assay used: immunoSEQ multiplex PCR; TCRdb lists only in-frame clones, some missing. The data hold some 15,000 clones, with about 65% observed a single time. The sample here was PBMCs, taken before ibrutinib treatment. These receptor sequences come from a human donor with chronic lymphocytic leukemia.

The chain links TRBV2 to TRBJ2-1; D perhaps matches TRBD2 (6 bases). The CDR3 length is 12 residues. CDR1 and CDR2 from the germline V gene are SNHLY and FYNNEI. Trimming pared 11 bases from V and 6 bases from J, leaving 14 bases between. The CDR3 sequence: CAGGTLGNEQFF. CDR3 DNA: TGTGCCGGCGGGACTTTGGGCAATGAGCAGTTCTTC.

The chain uses TRBV4-1 and TRBJ2-5; D might be TRBD1 (5 bases). The CDR3 length is 13 residues. Germline V gene lookup returns CDR1 MGHRA and CDR2 YSYEKL. Trimming took off 2 bases at V and 5 bases at J, with 9 bases between the two ends. The DNA of the CDR3 is TGCGCCAGCAGCCAACAGGGTTCGGAGACCCAGTACTTC. Residues: CASSQQGSETQYF.

Concerning this clone: The junction does not match germline at one end; this may be a read error. CDR3 loop: CASSYYRGLQTDTQYF. The CDR3 DNA reads as TGTGCTAGCAGCTACTACAGGGGGCTGCAGACAGATACGCAGTATTTT. The chain uses TRBV7-7 and TRBJ2-3, with 9 nucleotides matching TRBD1. This CDR3 region has 16 residues. Germline V gene data show CDR1 as SSHAT and CDR2 as FNYEAQ (reference sequence).

This rearrangement joins TRBV7-9 to TRBJ1-5, with TRBD1 identical over 8 bases. The CDR3 length is 15 residues. The V and J ends lost 4 bases and 2 bases, in that order; junction bases with no gene match: 4. CDR1 is SEHNR, CDR2 FQNEAQ, per germline (reference sequence). Here the CDR3 reads CASSSGQGGNQPQHF. Written as DNA, the CDR3 is TGTGCCAGCAGCTCAGGACAGGGCGGCAATCAGCCCCAGCATTTT. Looking up the rest from reference TRBV7-9 and TRBJ1-5 gives the full variable domain: DTGVSQNPRHKITKRGQNVTFRCDPISEHNRLYWYRQTLGQGPEFLTYFQNEAQLEKSRLLSDRFSAERPKGSFSTLEIQRTEQGDSAMYLCASSSGQGGNQPQHFGDGTRLSIL.

This clone was counted at least ten times. The rearrangement links TRBV5-4 to TRBJ1-5; D not resolved. The germline CDR1 and CDR2 sequences are SGHNT and YYREEE (reference sequence). Trimming took off 4 bases at V and 2 bases at J, with 13 bases between the two ends. This CDR3 has 15 residues. CDR3 protein: CASSLDPFGNQPQHF. The CDR3 nucleotides read TGTGCCAGCAGCCTGGACCCTTTTGGCAATCAGCCCCAGCATTTT.

The chain carries TRBV4-2 and TRBJ2-7, with TRBD2 matching 9 bases. CDR1 is LGHNA, CDR2 YNFKEQ, per germline. The CDR3 loop spans 13 amino acids. The V gene end was trimmed by 1 base and the J gene end by 6 bases; junction bases not matched to a gene: 1. CDR3 DNA: TGTGCCAGCAGCCAAGGCGGGGGGGGCGAGCAGTACTTC. It is translated as CASSQGGGGEQYF.

This chain links TRBV5-4 with TRBJ2-1; TRBD2 matches 13 bases. CDR1 is SGHNT and CDR2 is YYREEE in the germline V gene (reference sequence). The CDR3 covers 15 residues. The junction had 3 bases not matched to a gene; V was cut back by 4 bases and J by 5 bases. The CDR3 loop is CASSQTSGGNNEQFF. The CDR3 DNA reads as TGTGCCAGCAGCCAGACTAGCGGGGGGAACAATGAGCAGTTCTTC.

This clone has just a few counts. The chain combines TRBV5-1 with TRBJ1-6; D gene unclear. The V end lost 1 base, the J end lost 0 bases, and 8 bases lay between the germline ends. Germline V gene sequence: CDR1 SGHRS, CDR2 YFSETQ. The CDR3 sequence is 16 residues long. Here the CDR3 reads CASSLSSSSYNSPLHF. The CDR3 nucleotides are TGCGCCAGCAGCTTGAGTTCGAGCTCCTATAATTCACCCCTCCACTTT.

The chain combines TRBV11-2 with TRBJ2-5, with 9 bases fitting TRBD2. The J segment lost 5 bases and the V segment lost 5 bases, leaving 6 bases of the junction unmatched. This CDR3 has 14 amino acids. CDR1 is SGHAT and CDR2 is FQNNGV in the germline V gene. The CDR3 DNA reads TGTGCCAGCAGCATTAGCGGGGGACGGGAGACCCAGTACTTC. Translating it yields CASSISGGRETQYF.

This clone has only a few counts. The chain recombines TRBV6-1 with TRBJ2-5; unclear D gene. The CDR3 is 10 amino acids. V shed 3 bases and J shed 5 bases, with 1 base lying between them. CDR1 is MNHNS, CDR2 SASEGT, per germline. CDR3: CASSDETQYF. The CDR3 region has the DNA TGTGCCAGCAGTGACGAGACCCAGTACTTC.

The V call is TRBV5-4, the J call TRBJ2-1, with D perhaps matching TRBD2 (6 bases). Germline values: CDR1 SGHNT, CDR2 YYREEE (reference sequence). Trimming stripped 0 bases from V and 1 base from J, with 8 bases between. The CDR3 length is 15 residues. The CDR3 region is CASSLVGGSYNEQFF. CDR3 DNA: TGTGCCAGCAGCTTGGTGGGGGGATCCTACAATGAGCAGTTCTTC.

The chain has TRBV18 and TRBJ2-1; D remains unclear. There are 15 residues in the CDR3. CDR1 is KGHSH, CDR2 LQKENI, per germline. V gave up 2 bases and J gave up 1 base, with 9 bases separating them. As DNA, the CDR3 is TGTGCCAGCTCACCAGATATCGCTTCCTACAATGAGCAGTTCTTC. Translating it yields CASSPDIASYNEQFF.

V and J are TRBV19 and TRBJ2-7; either TRBD1 or TRBD2 may supply D (5 bases each). Germline values: CDR1 LNHDA, CDR2 SQIVND (reference sequence). The germline V and J ends were trimmed by 5 bases and 2 bases, with 13 bases remaining between them. The CDR3 runs to 14 residues. CDR3 protein: CASSSRDGAYEQYF. The CDR3 nucleotides are TGTGCCAGTAGTTCCCGGGACGGAGCCTACGAGCAGTACTTC.

The table lists this clone with a few counts. The V call is TRBV7-9, the J call TRBJ1-1; a possible D gene is TRBD1 (6 bases). The germline V gene encodes CDR1 SEHNR and CDR2 FQNEAQ (reference sequence). V was clipped by 4 bases and J by 3 bases, with 12 bases between them. The CDR3 extends over 14 amino acids. The CDR3 protein is CASSSHREDTEAFF. CDR3 DNA: TGTGCCAGCAGCTCCCACAGGGAAGACACTGAAGCTTTCTTT.